This note documents a single T cell receptor beta chain sequence. The sample comes from a study of control samples from healthy donors and cancer patients. Data came from immunoSEQ multiplex PCR; TCRdb stores just in-frame clones and leaves some out. Of over 70,000 clones listed, approximately 88% are singletons. This receptor was obtained from a woman aged 50 to 60 with colorectal cancer. Sequenced sample: PBMCs.

The CDR3 nucleotides read TGTGCCAGCAGCCCACAGGGGGGACCCTACGAGCAGTACGTC. The encoded protein is CASSPQGGPYEQYV. This chain uses TRBV6-2 or TRBV6-3 with TRBJ2-7, with 8 bases aligning to TRBD1. Germline CDR1 MNHEY, CDR2 SVGEGT. The CDR3 loop spans 14 amino acids. V shed 6 bases and J 2 bases; nucleotides not matched to a gene: 6.